This passage covers 15 T cell receptor beta chains from one sample sequenced in a study of T cell responses to AZD1222 COVID-19 vaccine. Profiled with immunoSEQ multiplex PCR; TCRdb holds only in-frame clones, not every one. Among about 150,000 clones listed, around nine tenths were seen once. The material sequenced was peripheral blood, taken 28 days after the second AZD1222 dose. The receptor set was obtained from an adult who received the AZD1222 COVID-19 vaccine.

The chain recombines TRBV29-1 with TRBJ2-7; unclear D gene. The V and J ends lost 4 bases and 1 base respectively, with 11 bases between them. CDR3 size: 13 residues. CDR1 is SQVTM, CDR2 ANQGSEA, per germline. CDR3: CSVVTSPSYEQYF. CDR3 DNA: TGCAGCGTTGTGACCTCACCTTCCTACGAGCAGTACTTC.

The chain has TRBV3-1 (or the pseudogene TRBV3-2) and TRBJ1-1, with D unresolved. The CDR3 loop spans 13 amino acids. CDR1 is LGHDT and CDR2 is YNNKEL in the germline V gene (reference sequence). With 3 bases removed from V and 1 base from J, the gap between germline ends came to 6 bases. CDR3 nucleotide sequence: TGTGCCAGCAGCCAGCACGGGAACACTGAAGCTTTCTTT. Translated, it gives CASSQHGNTEAFF.

The chain has TRBV3-1 (or the pseudogene TRBV3-2) and TRBJ2-3; D perhaps matches TRBD1 (5 bases). The CDR3 is 16 residues long. CDR1 is LGHDT, CDR2 YNNKEL, per germline (reference sequence). The V gene lost 0 bases and the J gene lost 1 base, with 11 bases spanning the gap. The CDR3 sequence: CASSQEWGHGTDTQYF. The CDR3 DNA is TGTGCCAGCAGCCAAGAATGGGGCCATGGCACAGATACGCAGTATTTT.

This chain uses TRBV11-2 with TRBJ2-1; perhaps TRBD2 as D (7 bases). Between the trimmed V and J ends, which lost 2 bases and 3 bases, there was a span of 11 bases. CDR3 size: 15 residues. Germline CDR1 is SGHAT and CDR2 is FQNNGV. CDR3 residues: CASSLKGGLYNEQFF. The CDR3 DNA sequence: TGTGCCAGCAGCTTAAAGGGGGGGCTCTACAATGAGCAGTTCTTC.

The chain links TRBV7-9 to TRBJ1-1; D is possibly TRBD1 (6 bases). Germline assignment: CDR1 SEHNR and CDR2 FQNEAQ (reference sequence). The germline V and J ends were trimmed by 2 bases and 4 bases, with 17 bases remaining between them. This CDR3 is 16 amino acids long. CDR3 in amino acids: CASSLRQGRSFTEAFF. Written as DNA, the CDR3 is TGTGCCAGCAGCTTAAGGCAGGGGCGAAGTTTCACTGAAGCTTTCTTT.

The chain links TRBV5-6 to TRBJ1-1, with TRBD1 matching 9 bases. V shed 0 bases and J 0 bases; nucleotides not matched to a gene: 6. Germline V CDR1 and CDR2: SGHDT, YYEEEE. The CDR3 covers 17 residues. The CDR3 DNA reads as TGTGCCAGCAGCTTGGACGGGACAGGGATCATGAACACTGAAGCTTTCTTT. Protein sequence: CASSLDGTGIMNTEAFF.

V gene TRBV19 combines with J gene TRBJ1-6; no clear D gene. This CDR3 has 16 amino acids. CDR1 is LNHDA and CDR2 is SQIVND in the germline V gene (reference sequence). Trimming took off 6 bases at V and 9 bases at J, with 21 bases between the two ends. The CDR3 protein is CASSPGSSLLSSPLHF. The DNA of the CDR3 is TGTGCCAGTAGCCCCGGATCATCCCTTTTGAGTTCACCCCTCCACTTT.

This clone was seen a single time. One end of the junction does not line up with germline, which may come from a read error. V is TRBV25-1 and J is TRBJ1-1; D is perhaps TRBD1 (6 bases). The CDR3 has 13 amino acids. CDR1 and CDR2 (germline): MGHDK, SYGVNS. CDR3 residues: CASGDRRNTEAFF. CDR3 DNA sequence: TGTGCCAGCGGTGACAGGCGGAACACTGAAGCTTTCTTT.

The V gene is TRBV12-3 or TRBV12-4, the J gene TRBJ2-2, with D uncertain. CDR3 length equals 13 residues. With 6 bases removed from V and 0 bases from J, the gap between germline ends came to 5 bases. The CDR3 coding sequence is TGTGCCAGCAGGGATACGAACACCGGGGAGCTGTTTTTT. It is translated as CASRDTNTGELFF.

The rearrangement joins TRBV7-2 to TRBJ2-2, with D possibly being TRBD1 (6 bases). The CDR3 is made up of 17 amino acids. The V and J ends lost 1 base and 2 bases respectively, with 14 bases between them. Germline CDR1 is SGHTA and CDR2 is FQGNSA. CDR3 nucleotide sequence: TGTGCCAGCAGCTTAGGGCCGGCAGGGGTTAACACCGGGGAGCTGTTTTTT. Protein product: CASSLGPAGVNTGELFF.

The chain couples TRBV19 to TRBJ2-2, with D perhaps being TRBD1 or TRBD2 (5 bases each). CDR3 length equals 14 residues. Looked up from germline, CDR1 is LNHDA and CDR2 is SQIVND (reference sequence). V was clipped by 6 bases and J by 1 base, with 9 bases between them. CDR3 DNA: TGTGCCAGTAGCCCGAGGGGGAACACCGGGGAGCTGTTTTTT. Amino acids: CASSPRGNTGELFF.

The chain recombines TRBV18 with TRBJ2-5, with 7 bases matching TRBD1. CDR1 is KGHSH and CDR2 is LQKENI in the germline V gene. The CDR3 totals 14 residues. Germline trimming cut 5 bases from V and 0 bases from J; bases unmatched to any gene: 3. CDR3 region: CASSTTGNQETQYF. The CDR3 region has the DNA TGTGCCAGCTCAACGACAGGGAACCAAGAGACCCAGTACTTC.

This chain uses TRBV5-5 with TRBJ2-7; D gene unclear. The CDR3 is 16 residues long. Trimming left V 0 bases short and J 0 bases short, with 13 bases between. The V gene's germline CDR1 is SGHKS and CDR2 YYEKEE (reference sequence). The CDR3 coding sequence is TGTGCCAGCAGCTTGGGGGGTGCTCTTTTCTCCTACGAGCAGTACTTC. Translation gives CASSLGGALFSYEQYF. Drawing the rest from reference TRBV5-5 and TRBJ2-7, the complete variable domain is DAGVTQSPTHLIKTRGQQVTLRCSPISGHKSVSWYQQVLGQGPQFIFQYYEKEERGRGNFPDRFSARQFPNYSSELNVNALLLGDSALYLCASSLGGALFSYEQYFGPGTRLTVT.

The gene calls are TRBV2 and TRBJ1-1; D may be TRBD1 (6 bases). There are 15 residues in the CDR3. The germline CDR1 and CDR2 sequences are SNHLY and FYNNEI. V was shortened by 10 bases and J by 3 bases, with 21 bases between the two germline ends. The CDR3 DNA follows: TGTGCCACCCAGGACAGTCCGATGTCGGACACTGAAGCTTTCTTT. Translation gives CATQDSPMSDTEAFF. The full variable domain, with the rest looked up from reference TRBV2 and TRBJ1-1, is EPEVTQTPSHQVTQMGQEVILRCVPISNHLYFYWYRQILGQKVEFLVSFYNNEISEKSEIFDDQFSVERPDGSNFTLKIRSTKLEDSAMYFCATQDSPMSDTEAFFGQGTRLTVV.

Concerning this clone itself: Other DNA sequences of this sample code for an identical CDR3. The chain couples TRBV12-3 or TRBV12-4 to TRBJ1-5, with D possibly TRBD1 on 6 matching bases. This CDR3 has 13 amino acids. V lost 3 bases, J lost 7 bases, and 10 bases lay in between. As DNA, the CDR3 is TGTGCCAGCAGTTTGGGCAGGGGACAGCCCCAGCATTTT. Translation gives CASSLGRGQPQHF.